This T cell receptor beta chain came from a study of cytomegalovirus exposure and HLA in healthy donors. About the study: Prior work identified 95 million to 120 million unique TCR beta sequences in 190 million or so T cells.

Trimming removed 3 bases at V and 9 bases at J, with 13 bases between. This CDR3 has 13 amino acids. The study's findings and limits: With DRB1 most and HLA-C fewest, TCR association rates differed between HLA loci in a later analysis. In a later analysis, common viral pathogens appeared linked to several of the most significant clusters.

This clone came up once. What it recognizes is unknown. PCR involved 60 Vbeta and 13 Jbeta primers. Assay: immunoSEQ multiplex PCR; the TCRdb copy retains only in-frame clones and omits some. The data contain 65,000 to 85,000 clones, 86% of them singletons. This chain connects TRBV23-1 to TRBJ2-3; D ambiguous. TRBV23-1 is reported as an ORF; its role is uncertain. Sequencing used PBMCs. This clonotype originated in a woman aged 25 to 39 in good health and CMV-seronegative. The CDR3 DNA follows: TGCGCCAGCAGTCACCTCCCAGTAAACACGCAGTATTTT. Protein sequence: CASSHLPVNTQYF.